Sequencing of this T cell receptor beta chain was carried out in a study of T cell repertoires in aging, cancer and after chemotherapy. Study background: Over several months to years, re-sampled healthy donor repertoires clearly shared clones.

A mixed TRB-A/B primer pool amplified rearranged TRB by multiplex touch-down PCR. TCRdb processed the multiplex PCR reads anew with MiXCR; each CDR3 protein has one entry. The sample contains several thousand distinct CDR3 sequences, around 35% of which appear only once. The study, taken as a whole, reports: No conclusions about immunological memory after chemotherapy can be drawn from the repertoire data.

V was pared by 2 bases and J by 8 bases, with 6 bases between. Germline loops: CDR1 LNHDA, CDR2 SQIVND (reference sequence). This CDR3 contains 11 residues. The template was genomic DNA from peripheral blood, not RNA. Details on this clonotype: The antigen is unknown.

This rearrangement joins TRBV19 to TRBJ1-1, with D perhaps matching TRBD1 (5 bases). What was sequenced was blood. This receptor was identified in a human donor in good health. The donor label of this sample is uncertain. The DNA for the CDR3 is TGTGCCAGTAGTATACAGGGAGAAGCTTTCTTT. Translation gives CASSIQGEAFF.